Listed below are T cell receptor beta chains from one sample, sequenced in a study of T cells expressing NK-cell markers. TCRdb re-called the 5' RACE reads and shows each CDR3 protein once, DNA omitted. Its listing shows under 600,000 distinct CDR3 sequences. The sequenced sample consisted of blood T cells: a sorted CD56 or NKG2C T cell subset, CD4+ or CD8+ T cells, or bulk PBMC T cells (not recorded which). These receptors all come from a woman aged 50 to 65 in good health. The CDR3 runs from the conserved cysteine through the conserved F or W.

CDR3aa	v_gene	j_gene
CASNPPGAQNTGELFF	TRBV12-3/TRBV12-4	TRBJ2-2
CASTLLAESTQYF	TRBV12-3/TRBV12-4	TRBJ2-3
CSVELFPGTGDTGELFF	TRBV29-1	TRBJ2-2
CASSLQLGGEAFF	TRBV3-1	TRBJ1-1
CASSEGQGSYQPQHF	TRBV7-9	TRBJ1-5
CASSNQKGDSEAFF	TRBV5-4	TRBJ1-1
CSAAGLAEGQETQYF	TRBV20-1	TRBJ2-5
CASSQRVGQGQETQYF	TRBV3-1	TRBJ2-5
CAWSVGGGELETQYF	TRBV30	TRBJ2-5
CSVGRVAGSTDTQYF	TRBV29-1	TRBJ2-3
CASSVSAVSTDTQYF	TRBV19	TRBJ2-3
CASSPSTGFMGETQYF	TRBV3-1	TRBJ2-5
CASSLVPSGRPTGELFF	TRBV5-1	TRBJ2-2
CASSQPTTGGYGYTF	TRBV4-1	TRBJ1-2
CATANGPWGSGANVLTF	TRBV10-3	TRBJ2-6
CASSPKGLAAEQFF	TRBV7-3	TRBJ2-1
CASSPGQGGSTDTQYF	TRBV2	TRBJ2-3
CASSFTGVLAGGDTQYF	TRBV27	TRBJ2-3
CATSARDGLNEQFF	TRBV24-1	TRBJ2-1
CSAREPASGSRNEQFF	TRBV20-1	TRBJ2-1
CASSSTHSAKSANEQFF	TRBV19	TRBJ2-1
CASSGTGLVGYTF	TRBV9	TRBJ1-2
CSVAITGPYEQYF	TRBV29-1	TRBJ2-7
CASSKALGENTEAFF	TRBV21-1	TRBJ1-1
CSVASGRAIDTQYF	TRBV29-1	TRBJ2-3
CATQRTAFYEQYF	TRBV28	TRBJ2-7